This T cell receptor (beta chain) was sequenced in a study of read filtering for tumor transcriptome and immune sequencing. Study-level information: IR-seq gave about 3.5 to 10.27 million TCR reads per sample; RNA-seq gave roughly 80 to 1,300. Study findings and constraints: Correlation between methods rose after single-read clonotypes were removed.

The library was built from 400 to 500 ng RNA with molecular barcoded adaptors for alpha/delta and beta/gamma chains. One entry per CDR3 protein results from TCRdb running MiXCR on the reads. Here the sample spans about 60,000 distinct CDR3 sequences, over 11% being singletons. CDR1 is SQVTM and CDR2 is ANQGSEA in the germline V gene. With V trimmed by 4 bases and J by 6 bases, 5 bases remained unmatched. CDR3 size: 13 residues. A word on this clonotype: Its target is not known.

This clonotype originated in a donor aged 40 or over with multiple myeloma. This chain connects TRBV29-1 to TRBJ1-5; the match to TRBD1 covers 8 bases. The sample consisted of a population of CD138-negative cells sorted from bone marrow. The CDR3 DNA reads TGCAGCGTTGGGACAGGGTCCGGTCAGCCCCAGCATTTT. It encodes CSVGTGSGQPQHF. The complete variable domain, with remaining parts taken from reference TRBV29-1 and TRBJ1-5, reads SAVISQKPSRDICQRGTSLTIQCQVDSQVTMMFWYRQQPGQSLTLIATANQGSEATYESGFVIDKFPISRPNLTFSTLTVSNMSPEDSSIYLCSVGTGSGQPQHFGDGTRLSIL.